This TCR beta chain was observed in a study of CD8+ T cells in alopecia areata (dated by TCRdb to the late 2010s). A note on the overall study: Treated patients were enrolled in an open-label pilot trial of oral tofacitinib, 5 to 10 mg twice daily, for moderate-to-severe alopecia areata. Tofacitinib was given for 6 to 18 months, followed by 6 months of follow-up off drug to assess delayed response and recurrence. For the treated patients, the SALT score, which quantifies what percentage of scalp surface area is affected, served as the measure of disease severity. The study used high-throughput TCRbeta sequencing to examine T cell clonal expansion in alopecia areata, in both the C3H/HeJ mouse model and human patients. On the human side, TCRbeta sequencing was run on scalp tissue and on sorted CD4+ and CD8+ peripheral blood T cells from healthy controls and from alopecia areata patients with either patchy or totalis/universalis disease. Tofacitinib-treated patients had biopsies at baseline and at 4 and 24 weeks of treatment, with a later scalp biopsy in several patients. Scalp clonality was compared among normal scalp (n=4), patchy alopecia areata scalp (n=8), and alopecia totalis/universalis scalp (n=8). RNA was extracted with the PAXgene miRNA kit for fixed scalp, the miRNeasy kit for PBMCs, and the RNeasy kit for mouse skin. TCRbeta CDR3 regions were amplified by immunoSEQ multiplex PCR using 35 Vbeta forward and 13 Jbeta reverse primers. Summary of the overall study and its limitations: Shared TCR sequences between patients were less evident than in mice, which may be partly attributable to HLA diversity in the patient population. Because the treated cohort was small and included a single nonresponder, larger studies are needed to assess links between baseline CD8+ expansion and response. Unlike mouse skin, where gammadelta T cells dominate, normal human skin contains resident alphabeta T cells that get sequenced too, which complicates analysis of the scalp TCR repertoire. Compared with normal scalp, lesional scalp, particularly in alopecia totalis/universalis, had higher clonality and more expanded CD8+ clones, which suggests antigenic drive. Many expanded lesional clones persisted in scalp and blood during tofacitinib treatment, which may partly explain relapse after stopping treatment. Scalp clonality and the number of expanded CD8+ clones among the top 100 scalp clones were significantly decreased by tofacitinib.

The treatment or condition label corresponds to: oral pan-JAK inhibitor, 5-10 mg twice daily. Lesional scalp punch biopsies and peripheral blood were collected from alopecia areata patients. PBMCs were separated by density centrifugation and stained for CD3, CD4 and CD8, after which CD4+ and CD8+ T cells were sorted on a FACSAria. This clone showed up just a few times. Its antigen remains undetermined. Base qualities are not at hand, and no much larger clone is one base apart. Other DNA sequences from this sample encode an identical CDR3 as well. CDR1 and CDR2 are read off the germline V gene as SGHRS and YFSETQ. The CDR3 has 11 amino acids, counting the end cysteine and phenylalanine. Only the CDR3 DNA stays, 33 bases, in frame from base 1. Cut back by 3 bases and 1 base, the V and J ends lie 1 base apart. Library construction relied on the immunoSEQ multiplex PCR assay. For TCR sequencing, RNA was extracted from every sample and reverse transcribed into cDNA to serve as template. First-strand cDNA was synthesized with SuperScript III using a 2:1 mix of oligo-dT and random hexamers. A synthetic immune receptor repertoire was used to measure amplification bias, and any remaining bias was corrected computationally. In the source study's methods: After raw reads were preprocessed to remove errors, the CDR3 was defined following IMGT conventions as running from the conserved cysteine to phenylalanine. To get clonality, Shannon entropy was normalized by log2 of the number of productive unique TCRs and the result was subtracted from 1. Scalp TCRbeta sequences were cross-referenced with sorted blood CD4 and CD8 repertoires so that the CD4 or CD8 identity of scalp clones could be inferred. TCRdb carries this immuneACCESS record with in-frame sequences only. Its versions omit some clonotypes, under half of them owing to an unresolved V gene in the studies checked, with the rest unexplained. V and J calls and clone size are given by that table; D and trimming were obtained from the DNA. This sample holds tens of thousands of clones; just over 70% were observed only once. Jointly, the top ten make up 15% to 20% of the sample.

Sample: CD8+ T cells sorted from blood, taken around week 46, from a patient treated with tofacitinib. The source of this sequence is a human donor with alopecia areata. This sequence uses TRBV5-1 and TRBJ1-1; no D gene is confidently identified. The CDR3 has the sequence CASSSNTEAFF. The DNA is TGCGCCAGCAGCTCGAACACTGAAGCTTTCTTT.